The clone carrying this T cell receptor (beta chain) was observed a handful of times. Antigen unknown. This sample was taken from a study of OX40 agonist ivuxolimab in advanced cancers. Produced via immunoSEQ multiplex PCR; TCRdb's table is partial and in-frame only. The table records about 82,000 clones, 85% to 90% of them present only once. Study conclusions and caveats: Expanded clones were, on average, more numerous among CD8+ T cells than CD4+. A proportion of nonresponders additionally exhibited low normalized T-cell clonal expansion.

The CDR3 runs to 18 residues. Germline V gives CDR1 MGHRA, CDR2 YSYEKL. V shed 4 bases and J 5 bases; nucleotides not matched to a gene: 14. V gene TRBV4-1 combines with J gene TRBJ2-7; 13 bases line up with TRBD2. The sequences come from CD4+ or CD8+ T cells sorted from blood, collected in a trial of the OX40 agonist ivuxolimab. The sequence was collected from an adult with an advanced solid tumor such as melanoma, head and neck, liver or kidney cancer. The CDR3 DNA reads TGCGCCAGCAGCCGGCAATTCCTAGGGACTAGCGGGATTAACGAGCAGTACTTC. It specifies CASSRQFLGTSGINEQYF.